This passage covers 20 T cell receptor beta chains from one sample sequenced in a study of blood T cell repertoires in COVID-19. Produced via immunoSEQ multiplex PCR; TCRdb's table is partial and in-frame only. The table lists 150,000 to 200,000 clones, 82% of them singletons, with 5.2% in the top ten. The sample comprised peripheral blood. These receptors originate from a woman in her 30s with acute or convalescent COVID-19.

The rearrangement links TRBV13 to TRBJ2-2; tentatively, D is TRBD2 (6 bases). The ends were cut back, 5 bases at V and 6 bases at J, with 16 bases in the middle. Germline CDR1 reads PRHDT; CDR2 reads FYEKMQ (reference sequence). The CDR3 has 15 residues. The CDR3: CASSRLGGRAGELFF. In DNA form, the CDR3 reads TGTGCCAGCAGCCGCCTGGGGGGTAGGGCCGGGGAGCTGTTTTTT. Combining the CDR3 with reference TRBV13 and TRBJ2-2 gives the whole variable domain AAGVIQSPRHLIKEKRETATLKCYPIPRHDTVYWYQQGPGQDPQFLISFYEKMQSDKGSIPDRFSAQQFSDYHSELNMSSLELGDSALYFCASSRLGGRAGELFFGEGSRLTVL.

The chain uses TRBV7-9 and TRBJ2-7; TRBD2 might be the D (6 bases). This CDR3 has 13 residues. The V end was cut by 3 bases, the J end by 6 bases, with 12 bases between. Germline V lookup: CDR1 SEHNR, CDR2 FQNEAQ (reference sequence). DNA of the CDR3: TGTGCCAGCAGCTTCGGGACTTCGGGCGAGCAGTACTTC. Translating gives CASSFGTSGEQYF.

V usage is TRBV27 and J usage is TRBJ1-5; 10 nucleotides line up with TRBD1. CDR1 is MNHEY, CDR2 SMNVEV, per germline (reference sequence). The trim removed 7 bases at V and 4 bases at J, leaving 7 bases unmatched. The CDR3 has 15 residues. The CDR3 spells CASMPRTGGNQPQHF. DNA of the CDR3: TGTGCCAGCATGCCTAGGACAGGGGGTAATCAGCCCCAGCATTTT.

A single count supports this clone. The junction shows a germline mismatch at one end, possibly a read error. The J gene is TRBJ2-1, the V gene TRBV3-1 (or the pseudogene TRBV3-2); possibly TRBD2 for D (6 bases). CDR3 length: 15 residues. CDR1 and CDR2 from the germline V gene are LGHDT and YNNKEL (reference sequence). This chain's CDR3 is CASSQVGTPYNEQFF. The DNA for the CDR3 is TGTGCCAGCAGCCAAGTCGGGACTCCCTATAATGAGCAGTTCTTC.

CDR3 residues: CASSSQGRTEAFF. CDR3 DNA: TGTGCCAGCAGCTCCCAGGGTAGGACTGAAGCTTTCTTT. This chain joins TRBV9 and TRBJ1-1; maybe TRBD1 (5 bases). Germline V gene data show CDR1 as SGDLS and CDR2 as YYNGEE. V lost 4 bases to trimming and J lost 5 bases, with 12 bases between them. There are 13 residues in the CDR3.

This chain connects TRBV4-2 to TRBJ2-1; 10 positions agree with TRBD2. V lost 3 bases to trimming and J lost 7 bases; unmatched junction nucleotides: 9. Germline V lookup: CDR1 LGHNA, CDR2 YNFKEQ. The length of the CDR3 is 16 residues. The CDR3 protein is CASSHDTSGIRNEQFF. DNA for the CDR3: TGTGCCAGCAGCCACGACACTAGCGGGATTCGAAATGAGCAGTTCTTC.

The V gene is TRBV28, the J gene TRBJ1-5, with a tentative D call TRBD1 (6 bases). This CDR3 region has 11 residues. With 3 bases removed from V and 12 bases from J, the gap between germline ends came to 9 bases. Germline values: CDR1 MDHEN, CDR2 SYDVKM. The CDR3 DNA sequence: TGTGCCAGCAGTTTTACAGGGATCCAGCATTTT. Translation: CASSFTGIQHF. The full variable domain, with the rest looked up from reference TRBV28 and TRBJ1-5, is DVKVTQSSRYLVKRTGEKVFLECVQDMDHENMFWYRQDPGLGLRLIYFSYDVKMKEKGDIPEGYSVSREKKERFSLILESASTNQTSMYLCASSFTGIQHFGDGTRLSIL.

The chain is built from TRBV6-5 and TRBJ1-3, with 7 bases fitting TRBD1. Germline CDR1 reads MNHEY; CDR2 reads SVGAGI. This CDR3 region has 14 residues. Trimming removed 2 bases from V and 4 bases from J; junction bases left unmatched: 2. CDR3 DNA: TGTGCCAGCAGTTACGACAGGGCAGGAAACACCATATATTTT. Its protein is CASSYDRAGNTIYF.

The V gene is TRBV6-5, the J gene TRBJ1-2; 7 bases align to TRBD1. This CDR3 has 14 residues. V shed 2 bases, J shed 7 bases, and the junction held 7 bases outside the gene matches. In germline, CDR1 is MNHEY, CDR2 SVGAGI. CDR3 amino acids: CASSYARTGVGYTF. The DNA of the CDR3 is TGTGCCAGCAGTTACGCCAGGACAGGCGTTGGCTACACCTTC.

The chain has TRBV15 and TRBJ1-6; 7 bases fit TRBD1. The CDR3 runs to 15 residues. Trimming took 1 base from V and 7 from J; bases not matched to a gene: 4. Looked up from germline, CDR1 is LNHNV and CDR2 is YYDKDF (reference sequence). CDR3 sequence reads: CATSRVGTVNSPLHF. CDR3 sequence (DNA): TGTGCCACCAGCAGAGTAGGGACAGTGAATTCACCCCTCCACTTT.

The chain couples TRBV24-1 to TRBJ2-4; a possible D gene is TRBD2 (6 bases). Per germline, CDR1 KGHDR and CDR2 SFDVKD. CDR3 length equals 19 residues. The V end was cut by 5 bases, the J end by 0 bases, with 22 bases between. CDR3 protein: CATSAPFWGTGLAKNIQYF. The CDR3 region has the DNA TGTGCCACCAGTGCCCCTTTTTGGGGGACTGGACTAGCCAAAAACATTCAGTACTTC.

The chain employs TRBV7-2 and TRBJ2-5, with TRBD2 matching over 7 bases. The CDR3 is 14 residues long. Germline CDR1 reads SGHTA; CDR2 reads FQGNSA. Trimming at V came to 5 bases and at J to 0 bases, leaving 3 bases not matched to a gene. The CDR3 spells CASSGGVYQETQYF. In nucleotides, the CDR3 is TGTGCCAGCAGCGGGGGGGTTTACCAAGAGACCCAGTACTTC.

This clone was counted a single time. The chain carries TRBV5-6 and TRBJ1-3, with D uncertain. Germline V CDR1 and CDR2: SGHDT, YYEEEE. The CDR3 length is 15 residues. V was pared by 1 base and J by 0 bases, with 8 bases between. CDR3 loop: CASSLFPNSGNTIYF. The CDR3 DNA follows: TGTGCCAGCAGCTTGTTCCCCAACTCTGGAAACACCATATATTTT. The whole variable domain, remainder taken from reference TRBV5-6 and TRBJ1-3, is DAGVTQSPTHLIKTRGQQVTLRCSPKSGHDTVSWYQQALGQGPQFIFQYYEEEERQRGNFPDRFSGHQFPNYSSELNVNALLLGDSALYLCASSLFPNSGNTIYFGEGSWLTVV.

The chain uses TRBV7-9 and TRBJ1-2; D gene uncertain. V was pared by 6 bases and J by 2 bases, with 13 bases between. The germline V gene has CDR1 SEHNR and CDR2 FQNEAQ (reference sequence). The CDR3 has 14 residues. The CDR3: CASSRSPGNYGYTF. The CDR3 DNA reads as TGTGCCAGCAGTCGGTCTCCAGGCAACTATGGCTACACCTTC.

V gene TRBV5-1 combines with J gene TRBJ2-1; TRBD2 agrees at 12 bases. The CDR3 is 17 amino acids. Per germline, CDR1 SGHRS and CDR2 YFSETQ. V shed 4 bases and J 8 bases; nucleotides not matched to a gene: 13. As DNA, the CDR3 is TGCGCCAGCAGCGCTCCTAGCGGGGGGGCCGTGGAGCATGAGCAGTTCTTC. Amino acids: CASSAPSGGAVEHEQFF.

This clone has more than one count but fewer than ten. Additional DNA sequences in this sample encode the identical CDR3. The chain carries TRBV3-1 (or the pseudogene TRBV3-2) and TRBJ2-5; the D is unclear. This CDR3 is 13 amino acids long. The germline V gene encodes CDR1 LGHDT and CDR2 YNNKEL (reference sequence). V shed 0 bases and J shed 2 bases, with 4 bases lying between them. In DNA form, the CDR3 reads TGTGCCAGCAGCCAAGACTTACAAGAGACCCAGTACTTC. Its protein product is CASSQDLQETQYF.

The chain uses TRBV21-1 and TRBJ2-5; the table calls TRBD2, which could not be checked here. TRBV21-1 is a pseudogene segment. This CDR3 has 13 amino acids. CDR3 amino acids: CASSKSGKETQYF. CDR3 nucleotide sequence: TGTGCCAGCAGCAAGAGCGGGAAAGAGACCCAGTACTTC.

The chain couples TRBV29-1 to TRBJ2-1, with 12 bases matching TRBD2. Unmatched junction bases numbered 10, after V lost 4 bases and J lost 9 bases. The germline V gene has CDR1 SQVTM and CDR2 ANQGSEA. The CDR3 is 15 amino acids. CDR3 DNA sequence: TGCAGCGTTGTCTCTAGCGGGAGGGCCCGCGGTGAGCAGTTCTTC. It codes for CSVVSSGRARGEQFF.

This chain links TRBV5-4 with TRBJ1-2; 8 nucleotides match TRBD1. The trim removed 4 bases at V and 4 bases at J, leaving 6 bases unmatched. Germline-derived CDR1 and CDR2 are SGHNT and YYREEE (reference sequence). This CDR3 comprises 14 residues. CDR3 sequence (DNA): TGTGCCAGCAGCCCGGGACAGGAAATCTATGGCTACACCTTC. It yields the protein CASSPGQEIYGYTF.

About this clone: Its ends do not fully match the called genes, so a read error is possible. The chain has TRBV6-6 and TRBJ1-2; 7 bases line up with TRBD1. The CDR3 sequence is 14 residues long. Germline V CDR1 and CDR2: MNHNY, SVGAGI (reference sequence). CDR3 coding DNA: TGTGCCAGCAGTCCCGACAGGGCTAAATATGGCTACACCTTC. Residues: CASSPDRAKYGYTF.